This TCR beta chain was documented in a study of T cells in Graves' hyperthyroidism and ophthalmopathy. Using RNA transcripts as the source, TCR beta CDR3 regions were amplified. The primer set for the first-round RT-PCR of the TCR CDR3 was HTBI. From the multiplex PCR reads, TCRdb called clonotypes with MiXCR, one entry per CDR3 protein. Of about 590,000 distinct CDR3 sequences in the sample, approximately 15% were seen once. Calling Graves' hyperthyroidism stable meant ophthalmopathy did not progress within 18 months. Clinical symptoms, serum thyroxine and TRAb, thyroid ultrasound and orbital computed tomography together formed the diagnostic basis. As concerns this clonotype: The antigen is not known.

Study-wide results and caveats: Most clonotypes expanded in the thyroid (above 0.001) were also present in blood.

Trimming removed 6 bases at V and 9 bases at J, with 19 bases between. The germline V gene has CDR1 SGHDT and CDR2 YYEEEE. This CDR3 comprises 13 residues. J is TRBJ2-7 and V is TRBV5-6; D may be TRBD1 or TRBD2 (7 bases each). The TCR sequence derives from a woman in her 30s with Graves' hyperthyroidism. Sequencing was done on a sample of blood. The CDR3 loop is CASTRQGWEGQYF. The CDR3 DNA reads TGTGCCAGCACAAGACAGGGTTGGGAGGGGCAGTACTTC.